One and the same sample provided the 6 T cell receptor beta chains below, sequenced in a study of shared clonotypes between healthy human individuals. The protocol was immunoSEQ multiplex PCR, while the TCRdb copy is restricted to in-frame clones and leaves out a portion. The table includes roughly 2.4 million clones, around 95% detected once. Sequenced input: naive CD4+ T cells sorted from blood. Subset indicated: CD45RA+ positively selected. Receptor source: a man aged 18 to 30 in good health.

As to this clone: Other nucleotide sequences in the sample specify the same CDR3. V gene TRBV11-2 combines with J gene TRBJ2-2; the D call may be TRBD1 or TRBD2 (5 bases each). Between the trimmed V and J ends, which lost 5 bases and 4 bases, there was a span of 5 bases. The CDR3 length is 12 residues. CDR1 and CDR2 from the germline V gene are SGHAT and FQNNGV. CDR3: CASSGGTGELFF. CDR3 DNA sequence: TGTGCCAGCAGCGGGGGCACCGGGGAGCTGTTTTTT.

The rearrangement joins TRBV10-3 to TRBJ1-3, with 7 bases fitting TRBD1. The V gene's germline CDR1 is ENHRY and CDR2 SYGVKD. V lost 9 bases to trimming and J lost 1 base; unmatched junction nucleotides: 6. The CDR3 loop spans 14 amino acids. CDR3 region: CAITTGKSGNTIYF. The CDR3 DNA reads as TGTGCCATTACGACAGGGAAATCTGGAAACACCATATATTTT.

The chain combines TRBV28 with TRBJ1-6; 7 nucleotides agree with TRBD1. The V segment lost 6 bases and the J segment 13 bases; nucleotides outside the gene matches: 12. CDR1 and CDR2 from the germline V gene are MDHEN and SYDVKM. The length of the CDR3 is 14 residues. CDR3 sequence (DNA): TGTGCCAGCAGCCCCCCCAGGGGGATCTCGCCCCTCCACTTT. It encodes CASSPPRGISPLHF.

The CDR3 DNA reads as TGTGCCAGCAGCTTGTTGACGGGCCAACTGAAACCGTACAATGAGCAGTTCTTC. Its protein is CASSLLTGQLKPYNEQFF. The V call is TRBV5-6, the J call TRBJ2-1; D not certain. Deletions cut 1 base from V and 4 bases from J, with 21 bases between. The CDR3 extends over 18 amino acids. Germline-derived CDR1 and CDR2 are SGHDT and YYEEEE.

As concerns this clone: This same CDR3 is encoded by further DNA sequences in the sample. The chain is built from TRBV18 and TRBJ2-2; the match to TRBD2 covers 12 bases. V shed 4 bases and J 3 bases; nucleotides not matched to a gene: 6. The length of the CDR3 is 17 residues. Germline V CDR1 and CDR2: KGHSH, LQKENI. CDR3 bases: TGTGCCAGCTCACGGCTAGCGGGAGGGCCGGACACCGGGGAGCTGTTTTTT. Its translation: CASSRLAGGPDTGELFF.

CDR3 sequence reads: CASSQRAEGSYEQYF. CDR3 sequence (DNA): TGCGCCAGCAGCCAGCGGGCGGAGGGCTCCTACGAGCAGTACTTC. The J gene is TRBJ2-7, the V gene TRBV5-1, with D possibly TRBD2 on 6 matching bases. Germline V gene sequence: CDR1 SGHRS, CDR2 YFSETQ. Deletions cut 4 bases from V and 0 bases from J, with 14 bases between. The CDR3 spans 15 residues.